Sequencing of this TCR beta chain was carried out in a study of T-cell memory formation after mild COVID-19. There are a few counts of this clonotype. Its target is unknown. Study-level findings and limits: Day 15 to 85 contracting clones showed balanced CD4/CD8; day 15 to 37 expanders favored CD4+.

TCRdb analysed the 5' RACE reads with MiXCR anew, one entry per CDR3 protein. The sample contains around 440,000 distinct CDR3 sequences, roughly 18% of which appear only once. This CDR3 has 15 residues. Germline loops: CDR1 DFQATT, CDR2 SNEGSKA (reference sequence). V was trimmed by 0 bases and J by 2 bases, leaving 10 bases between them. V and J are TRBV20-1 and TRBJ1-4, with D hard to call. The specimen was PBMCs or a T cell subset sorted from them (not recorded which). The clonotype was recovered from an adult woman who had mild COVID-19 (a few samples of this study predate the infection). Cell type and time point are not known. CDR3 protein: CSARDLRMTNEKLFF. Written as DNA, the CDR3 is TGCAGTGCTAGAGATTTAAGGATGACTAATGAAAAACTGTTTTTT.